These 25 T cell receptor beta chains share one sample of origin, sequenced in a study of T cell responses to AZD1222 COVID-19 vaccine. Some clones are missing from TCRdb's copy, which holds only in-frame ones; the method was immunoSEQ multiplex PCR. The table includes 150,000 to 160,000 clones, more than 90% detected once. The specimen was peripheral blood, collected 28 days after the second AZD1222 dose. The receptor set was obtained from an adult who received the AZD1222 COVID-19 vaccine.

The chain uses TRBV7-3 and TRBJ2-1, with D unclear. Looked up from germline, CDR1 is SGHTA and CDR2 is FQGTGA. The CDR3 extends over 15 amino acids. The V and J ends lost 5 bases and 7 bases respectively, with 18 bases between them. Here the CDR3 DNA reads TGTGCCAGCAGCCTCCAAGGTGCAGTGGGGAATGAGCAGTTCTTC. This sequence encodes CASSLQGAVGNEQFF.

In this sample, this clone turned up a few times. A read error may account for a junction end that differs from germline. CDR3 amino acids: CSAEQEAVGGELFF. The CDR3 DNA reads TGCAGCGCTGAACAGGAGGCGGTCGGCGGGGAGCTGTTTTTT. The rearrangement links TRBV29-1 to TRBJ2-2; D is tentatively TRBD1 or TRBD2 (5 bases each). This CDR3 comprises 14 residues. Germline lookup yields CDR1 SQVTM and CDR2 ANQGSEA.

This clone was observed once. The V gene is TRBV12-3 or TRBV12-4, the J gene TRBJ2-5, with D tentatively TRBD1 (6 bases). The CDR3 is made up of 13 amino acids. V dropped 3 bases and J dropped 4 bases, with 9 bases sitting between them. The CDR3 region has the DNA TGTGCCAGCAGTTTGACAGGAGGAGAGACCCAGTACTTC. Its translation is CASSLTGGETQYF.

This clone has a handful of counts. The genes are TRBV28 and TRBJ1-1; D unclear. V was cut by 5 bases and J by 1 base, with 8 bases left in between. Germline V gives CDR1 MDHEN, CDR2 SYDVKM. This CDR3 is 13 amino acids long. The CDR3 DNA is TGTGCCAGCAGTCACTCCCCGAACACTGAAGCTTTCTTT. Translation: CASSHSPNTEAFF.

The V call is TRBV7-8, the J call TRBJ2-7, with 11 positions matching TRBD2. The ends lost 5 bases at V and 1 base at J; junction bases unmatched: 4. This CDR3 has 15 amino acids. Per the germline V gene, CDR1 is SGHVS and CDR2 is FQNEAQ. The CDR3 region has the DNA TGTGCCAGCAGCACTAGCGGGAGCGATTCCTACGAGCAGTACTTC. The encoded protein is CASSTSGSDSYEQYF. Drawing the rest from reference TRBV7-8 and TRBJ2-7, the complete variable domain is GAGVSQSPRYKVAKRGQDVALRCDPISGHVSLFWYQQALGQGPEFLTYFQNEAQLDKSGLPSDRFFAERPEGSVSTLKIQRTQQEDSAVYLCASSTSGSDSYEQYFGPGTRLTVT.

The V gene is TRBV7-2, the J gene TRBJ2-7; D is unresolved. The length of the CDR3 is 12 residues. V was trimmed by 5 bases and J by 6 bases, leaving 11 bases between them. The germline V gene has CDR1 SGHTA and CDR2 FQGNSA. CDR3 region: CASSPLGREQYF. The CDR3 DNA is TGTGCCAGCAGCCCCTTGGGTCGCGAGCAGTACTTC.

The chain is built from TRBV6-4 and TRBJ1-2; D is possibly TRBD1 (6 bases). The CDR3 runs 13 residues. Germline CDR1 is MRHNA and CDR2 is SNTAGT. V lost 9 bases and J 5 bases, leaving 16 bases between the germline ends. In nucleotides, the CDR3 is TGTGCCAGACTACAGGGAGGGGCTTATGGCTACACCTTC. Amino acid sequence: CARLQGGAYGYTF.

The chain couples TRBV5-5 to TRBJ1-2, with no clear D. CDR3 length: 12 amino acids. Germline loops: CDR1 SGHKS, CDR2 YYEKEE (reference sequence). With 0 bases removed from V and 13 bases from J, the gap between germline ends came to 13 bases. CDR3 loop: CASSLGAALLTF. The DNA for the CDR3 is TGTGCCAGCAGCTTGGGGGCCGCTCTCCTCACCTTC.

This sequence joins TRBV5-1 and TRBJ1-1, with D unresolved. The CDR3 length is 15 residues. V was shortened by 4 bases and J by 5 bases, with 18 bases between the two germline ends. The germline V gene encodes CDR1 SGHRS and CDR2 YFSETQ. The DNA for the CDR3 is TGCGCCAGCAGCGAGGAGGGAGGGCGGGGTACTGAAGCTTTCTTT. This sequence encodes CASSEEGGRGTEAFF.

The table lists this clone with a count of one. CDR3 nucleotide sequence: TGTGCCTGTCGTGAGGAGCGGGAGGGCTACGAGCAGTACTTC. As protein: CACREEREGYEQYF. The chain links TRBV5-4 to TRBJ2-7, with 10 nucleotides matching TRBD2. CDR3 length equals 14 residues. V lost 10 bases to trimming and J lost 3 bases; unmatched junction nucleotides: 10. Germline CDR1 is SGHNT and CDR2 is YYREEE (reference sequence).

The rearrangement links TRBV5-6 to TRBJ2-1; 7 bases are a match to TRBD2. CDR3 length equals 15 residues. Germline-derived CDR1 and CDR2 are SGHDT and YYEEEE. Trimming at V came to 4 bases and at J to 6 bases, leaving 10 bases not matched to a gene. The CDR3 is CASSQGGRWGNEQFF. CDR3 DNA: TGTGCCAGCAGCCAGGGCGGGAGATGGGGCAATGAGCAGTTCTTC.

The CDR3 region has the DNA TGTGCCAGCAGTTACGAGGTCGTGTACGACACATACTCTGGAAACACCATATATTTT. This encodes CASSYEVVYDTYSGNTIYF. The V and J genes are TRBV6-2 or TRBV6-3 and TRBJ1-3; D is unresolved. This CDR3 comprises 19 residues. The V gene lost 2 bases and the J gene lost 0 bases, with 20 bases spanning the gap. The germline V gene has CDR1 MNHEY and CDR2 SVGEGT.

This clone is a singleton in its sample. The chain recombines TRBV6-5 with TRBJ2-3; 8 nucleotides align to TRBD2. Germline V gene lookup returns CDR1 MNHEY and CDR2 SVGAGI. The CDR3 is 15 residues long. The V and J ends lost 2 bases and 0 bases, in that order; junction bases with no gene match: 1. The CDR3 spells CASSYKRGSTDTQYF. The CDR3 nucleotides read TGTGCCAGCAGTTACAAGCGGGGGAGCACAGATACGCAGTATTTT.

The J gene is TRBJ1-5, the V gene TRBV10-3, with no clear D. The V gene's germline CDR1 is ENHRY and CDR2 SYGVKD. The V end was cut by 1 base, the J end by 0 bases, with 13 bases between. The CDR3 is 17 residues long. CDR3 nucleotides: TGTGCCATCAGTGAGTTCATGAGTCTGGATAGCAATCAGCCCCAGCATTTT. It yields the protein CAISEFMSLDSNQPQHF.

This rearrangement joins TRBV5-6 to TRBJ2-3, with unresolved D. Germline lookup yields CDR1 SGHDT and CDR2 YYEEEE. The CDR3 consists of 12 residues. The ends were cut back, 4 bases at V and 7 bases at J, with 10 bases in the middle. The CDR3 spells CASSVGRNTQYF. The CDR3 DNA follows: TGTGCCAGCAGCGTCGGACGGAATACGCAGTATTTT.

V gene TRBV7-9 combines with J gene TRBJ2-3, with TRBD1 matching over 8 bases. CDR1 is SEHNR and CDR2 is FQNEAQ in the germline V gene (reference sequence). Trimming took 7 bases from V and 1 from J; bases not matched to a gene: 7. This CDR3 is 15 amino acids long. As DNA, the CDR3 is TGTGCCAGCATCCTGACAGGGGTAGGCACAGATACGCAGTATTTT. As protein: CASILTGVGTDTQYF.

The genes are TRBV5-6 and TRBJ1-6, with D hard to call. Between the trimmed V and J ends, which lost 4 bases and 10 bases, there was a span of 9 bases. This CDR3 spans 12 amino acids. Germline V gene sequence: CDR1 SGHDT, CDR2 YYEEEE. Written as DNA, the CDR3 is TGTGCCAGCAGCGCGTCCCCCTCACCCCTCCACTTT. This codes for CASSASPSPLHF.

This clone was detected only a few times. The chain employs TRBV30 and TRBJ1-3; unclear D gene. V was shortened by 7 bases and J by 3 bases, with 10 bases between the two germline ends. The CDR3 contains 12 residues. CDR1 GTSNPN and CDR2 SVGIG come from the germline V gene (reference sequence). CDR3 protein: CAYLPRGNTIYF. DNA for the CDR3: TGTGCCTACCTACCTCGTGGAAACACCATATATTTT. The entire variable domain, with the rest obtained from reference TRBV30 and TRBJ1-3, is as follows: SQTIHQWPATLVQPVGSPLSLECTVEGTSNPNLYWYRQAAGRGLQLLFYSVGIGQISSEVPQNLSASRPQDRQFILSSKKLLLSDSGFYLCAYLPRGNTIYFGEGSWLTVV.

The genes are TRBV28 and TRBJ1-3; D is ambiguous. The CDR3 has 18 amino acids. Trimming left V 1 base short and J 0 bases short, with 16 bases between. In germline, CDR1 is MDHEN, CDR2 SYDVKM. The CDR3 loop is CASSLFTVVLRSGNTIYF. CDR3 DNA: TGTGCCAGCAGTTTATTTACCGTGGTTCTCCGCTCTGGAAACACCATATATTTT.

V and J are TRBV28 and TRBJ2-1; 8 positions agree with TRBD1. J gave up 2 bases and V 8 bases, and 8 bases lay outside the gene matches. This CDR3 spans 15 amino acids. Germline CDR1 reads MDHEN; CDR2 reads SYDVKM. The DNA of the CDR3 is TGTGCCAGCCGGGTACAGGGGGGAACCTACAATGAGCAGTTCTTC. The encoded protein is CASRVQGGTYNEQFF. Variable domain in full (rest from reference TRBV28 and TRBJ2-1): DVKVTQSSRYLVKRTGEKVFLECVQDMDHENMFWYRQDPGLGLRLIYFSYDVKMKEKGDIPEGYSVSREKKERFSLILESASTNQTSMYLCASRVQGGTYNEQFFGPGTRLTVL.

This clone was found once. The V call is TRBV28, the J call TRBJ2-7; 9 bases are a match to TRBD1. Germline V gives CDR1 MDHEN, CDR2 SYDVKM. Unmatched junction bases numbered 10, after V lost 6 bases and J lost 1 base. The CDR3 extends over 16 amino acids. The CDR3 nucleotides read TGTGCCAGCAGGACCGGCGGCGGGACAGGGTCCTACGAGCAGTACTTC. It codes for CASRTGGGTGSYEQYF.

This chain joins TRBV29-1 and TRBJ2-3; no clear D gene. CDR1 and CDR2 (germline): SQVTM, ANQGSEA. The CDR3 totals 11 residues. The germline V and J ends were trimmed by 0 bases and 5 bases, with 3 bases remaining between them. The CDR3 here is CSVEEGDTQYF. CDR3 coding DNA: TGCAGCGTTGAAGAAGGAGATACGCAGTATTTT.

This clone appeared once. This specimen includes other DNA sequences encoding the same CDR3. This CDR3 is CASSETGSNQPQHF. The CDR3 nucleotides are TGTGCCAGCAGTGAAACGGGGAGCAATCAGCCCCAGCATTTT. The chain combines TRBV2 with TRBJ1-5; D uncertain. The germline V gene has CDR1 SNHLY and CDR2 FYNNEI. V gave up 2 bases and J gave up 1 base, with 6 bases separating them. CDR3 size: 14 residues.

The gene calls are TRBV21-1 and TRBJ1-2. TRBV21-1 is given as a pseudogene. CDR3 length: 14 residues. The CDR3 DNA follows: TGTGCCAAAGGACCTAGTACTGCTAACTATGGCTACACCTTC. Amino acids: CAKGPSTANYGYTF.

This clone came up once. This chain uses TRBV19 with TRBJ1-1; tentative D call: TRBD1 (6 bases). CDR3 length equals 14 residues. CDR1 LNHDA and CDR2 SQIVND come from the germline V gene (reference sequence). Trimming stripped 6 bases from V and 3 bases from J, with 14 bases between. CDR3 nucleotides: TGTGCCAGTAGATCACGACAGGCCTACACTGAAGCTTTCTTT. This sequence encodes CASRSRQAYTEAFF.